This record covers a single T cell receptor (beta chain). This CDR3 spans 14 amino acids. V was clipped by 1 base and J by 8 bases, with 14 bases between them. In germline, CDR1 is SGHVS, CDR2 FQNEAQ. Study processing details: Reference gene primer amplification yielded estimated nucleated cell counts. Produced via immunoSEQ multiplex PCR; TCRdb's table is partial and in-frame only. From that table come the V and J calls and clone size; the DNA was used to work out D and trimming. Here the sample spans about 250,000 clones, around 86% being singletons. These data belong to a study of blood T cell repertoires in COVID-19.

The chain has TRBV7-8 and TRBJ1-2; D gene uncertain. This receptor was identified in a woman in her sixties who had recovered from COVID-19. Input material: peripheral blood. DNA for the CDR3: TGTGCCAGCAGCTTAGGTTTAGAAGTATACGGCTACACCTTC. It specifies CASSLGLEVYGYTF.